Many counts were recorded for the clone carrying this T cell receptor beta chain. Its antigen is unknown. The entry originates in a study of T-cell reconstitution after alpha-beta-depleted transplantation in children. The authors prepared the TCRbeta library with unique molecular identifiers. Each CDR3 protein gets one entry after TCRdb re-called the PCR reads with MiXCR. The sample lists 200,000 to 250,000 distinct CDR3 sequences, less than 9% occurring once. General study findings and limits: Newly produced T cells mostly accounted for T-cell counts and diversity one year post-transplant. Reports say that about two months after transplant, the alpha-beta T cells came out of several hundred graft clones that had expanded. Recipient T cells and thymic progenitors that survived were the source of the high TCRbeta diversity seen at day 60 in some patients.

Germline loops: CDR1 LGHNA, CDR2 YNFKEQ. The CDR3 covers 16 residues. The trim removed 1 base at V and 2 bases at J, leaving 6 bases unmatched. This sequence was found in a male patient under 18 who had a stem cell transplant for acute lymphoblastic leukemia, so the T cells may come from the graft donor. Material: PBMCs, mostly from graft donor cells, obtained 180 days after TCRalphabeta/CD19-depleted stem cell transplant. This chain connects TRBV4-2 to TRBJ1-2, with 8 bases matching TRBD1. This CDR3 is CASSQGQGPNNYGYTF. The CDR3 bases are TGTGCCAGCAGCCAAGGACAGGGGCCAAACAACTATGGCTACACCTTC.